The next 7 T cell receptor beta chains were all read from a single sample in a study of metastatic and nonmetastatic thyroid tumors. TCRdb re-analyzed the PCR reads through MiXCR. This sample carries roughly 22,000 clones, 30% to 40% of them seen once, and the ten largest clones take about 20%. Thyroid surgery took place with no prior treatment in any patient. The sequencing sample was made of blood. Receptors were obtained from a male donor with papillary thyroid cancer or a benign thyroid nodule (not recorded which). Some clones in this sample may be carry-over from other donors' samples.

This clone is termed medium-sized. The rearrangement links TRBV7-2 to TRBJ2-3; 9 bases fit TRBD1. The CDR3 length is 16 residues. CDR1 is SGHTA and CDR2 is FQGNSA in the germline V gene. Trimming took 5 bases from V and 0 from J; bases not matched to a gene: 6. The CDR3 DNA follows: TGTGCCAGCAGCGAGCGACAGGGGGGAAGCACAGATACGCAGTATTTT. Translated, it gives CASSERQGGSTDTQYF.

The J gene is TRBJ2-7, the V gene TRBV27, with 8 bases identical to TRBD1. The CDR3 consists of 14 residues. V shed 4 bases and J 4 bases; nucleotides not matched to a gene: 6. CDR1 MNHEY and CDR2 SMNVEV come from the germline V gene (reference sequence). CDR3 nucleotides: TGTGCCAGCAGTTCGGGACAGGAAGGTTACGAGCAGTACTTC. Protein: CASSSGQEGYEQYF.

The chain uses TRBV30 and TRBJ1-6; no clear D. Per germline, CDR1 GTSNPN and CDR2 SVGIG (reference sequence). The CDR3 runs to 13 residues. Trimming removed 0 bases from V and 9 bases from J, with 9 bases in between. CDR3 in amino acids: CAWSVLDGSPLHF. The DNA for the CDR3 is TGTGCCTGGAGTGTACTCGATGGTTCACCCCTCCACTTT. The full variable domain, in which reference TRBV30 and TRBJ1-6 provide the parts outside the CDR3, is SQTIHQWPATLVQPVGSPLSLECTVEGTSNPNLYWYRQAAGRGLQLLFYSVGIGQISSEVPQNLSASRPQDRQFILSSKKLLLSDSGFYLCAWSVLDGSPLHFGNGTRLTVT.

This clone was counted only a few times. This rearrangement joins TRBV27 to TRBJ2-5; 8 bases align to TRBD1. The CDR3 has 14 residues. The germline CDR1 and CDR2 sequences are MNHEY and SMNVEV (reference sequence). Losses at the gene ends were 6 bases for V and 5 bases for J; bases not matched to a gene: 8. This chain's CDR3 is CASSPRQGKETQYF. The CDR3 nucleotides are TGTGCCAGCAGCCCCCGACAGGGGAAGGAGACCCAGTACTTC.

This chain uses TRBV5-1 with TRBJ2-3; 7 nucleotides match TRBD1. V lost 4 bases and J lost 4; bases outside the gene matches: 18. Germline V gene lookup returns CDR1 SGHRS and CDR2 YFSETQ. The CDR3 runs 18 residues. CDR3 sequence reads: CASSIKPRQGVGPDTQYF. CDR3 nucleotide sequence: TGCGCCAGCAGCATAAAGCCTCGACAGGGAGTGGGCCCAGATACGCAGTATTTT.

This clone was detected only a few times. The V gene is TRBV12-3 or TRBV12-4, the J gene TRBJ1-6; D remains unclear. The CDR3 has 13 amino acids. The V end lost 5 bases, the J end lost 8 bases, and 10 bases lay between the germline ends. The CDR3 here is CASSPGEHSPLHF. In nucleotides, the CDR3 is TGTGCCAGCAGTCCTGGGGAACATTCACCCCTCCACTTT.

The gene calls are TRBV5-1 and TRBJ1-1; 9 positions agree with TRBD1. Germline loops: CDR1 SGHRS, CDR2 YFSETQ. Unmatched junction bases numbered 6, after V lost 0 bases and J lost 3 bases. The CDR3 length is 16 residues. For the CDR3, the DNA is TGCGCCAGCAGCTTGGTACAGGGGGCATCGGACACTGAAGCTTTCTTT. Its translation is CASSLVQGASDTEAFF.